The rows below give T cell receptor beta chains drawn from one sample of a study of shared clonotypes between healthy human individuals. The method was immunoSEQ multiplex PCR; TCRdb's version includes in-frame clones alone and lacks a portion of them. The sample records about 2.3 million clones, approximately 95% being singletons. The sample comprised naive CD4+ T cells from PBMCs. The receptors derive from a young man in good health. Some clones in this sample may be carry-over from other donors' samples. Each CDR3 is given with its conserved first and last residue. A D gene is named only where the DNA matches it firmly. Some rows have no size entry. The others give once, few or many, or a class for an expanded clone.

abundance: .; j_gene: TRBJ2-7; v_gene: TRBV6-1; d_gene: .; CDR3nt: TGTGCCAGCAGTCTCCAGGGGAGCGGGGCCTACGAGCAGTACTTC; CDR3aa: CASSLQGSGAYEQYF
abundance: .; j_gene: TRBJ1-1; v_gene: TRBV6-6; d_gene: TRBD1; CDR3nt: TGTGCCAGCAGTTATTGGCAGGGGGGCGGGAGCACTGAAGCTTTCTTT; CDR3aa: CASSYWQGGGSTEAFF
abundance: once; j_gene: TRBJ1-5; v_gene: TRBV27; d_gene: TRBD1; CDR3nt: TGTGCCAGCAGAGGGACAGGGACAAATCAGCCCCAGCATTTT; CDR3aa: CASRGTGTNQPQHF
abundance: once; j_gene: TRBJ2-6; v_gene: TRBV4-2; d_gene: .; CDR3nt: TGTGCCAGCAGCCAAGATTTGTCAGGAGGTTCTGCTGGTGGGGCCAACGTCCTGACTTTC; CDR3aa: CASSQDLSGGSAGGANVLTF
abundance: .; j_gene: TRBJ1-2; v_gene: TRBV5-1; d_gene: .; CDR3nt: TGCGCCAGCAGCCAACCCCCGGACCATGGCTACACCTTC; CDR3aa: CASSQPPDHGYTF
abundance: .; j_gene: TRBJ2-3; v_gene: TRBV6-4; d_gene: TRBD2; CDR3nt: TGTGCCAGCAGTGAGGGCGGGAGCGGCACAGATACGCAGTATTTT; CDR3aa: CASSEGGSGTDTQYF
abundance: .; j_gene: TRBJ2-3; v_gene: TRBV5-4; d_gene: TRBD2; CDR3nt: TGTGCCAGCAGCGCCGGGACTAGCGGGAGGAATACGCAGTATTTT; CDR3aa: CASSAGTSGRNTQYF
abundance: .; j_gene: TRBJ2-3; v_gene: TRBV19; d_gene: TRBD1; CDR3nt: TGTGCCAGCCGGGACAGGGCCCTAGATACGCAGTATTTT; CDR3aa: CASRDRALDTQYF
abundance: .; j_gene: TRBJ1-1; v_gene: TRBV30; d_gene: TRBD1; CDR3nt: TGTGCCTGGGGACGGACAGGGTGGGAGATGAACACTGAAGCTTTCTTT; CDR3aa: CAWGRTGWEMNTEAFF
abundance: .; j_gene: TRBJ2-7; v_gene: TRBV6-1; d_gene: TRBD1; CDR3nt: TGTGCCAGCAGTGAAGCAAGCAGGGGGTCCGAGCAGTACTTC; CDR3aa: CASSEASRGSEQYF
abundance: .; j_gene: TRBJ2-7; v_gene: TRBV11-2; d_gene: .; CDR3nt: TGTGCCAGCAGCCCCACCCTTGGGGGCTACGAGCAGTACTTC; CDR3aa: CASSPTLGGYEQYF
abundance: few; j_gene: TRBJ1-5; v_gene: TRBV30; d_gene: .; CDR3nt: TGTGCCTGGAGTTTATCGCAGGTTGATCAGCCCCAGCATTTT; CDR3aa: CAWSLSQVDQPQHF
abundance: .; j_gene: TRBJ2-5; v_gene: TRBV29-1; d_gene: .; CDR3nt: TGCAGCGTTGTGGGGCTCCAAGAGACCCAGTACTTC; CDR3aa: CSVVGLQETQYF
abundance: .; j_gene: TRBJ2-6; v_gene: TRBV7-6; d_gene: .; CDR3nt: TGTGCCAGCAAGGGTGCTGGGGCCAACGTCCTGACTTTC; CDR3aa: CASKGAGANVLTF
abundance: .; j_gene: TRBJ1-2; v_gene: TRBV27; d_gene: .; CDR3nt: TGTGCCAGCAGTGGGTCAGGGATAACCCACCCCTATGGCTACACCTTC; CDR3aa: CASSGSGITHPYGYTF
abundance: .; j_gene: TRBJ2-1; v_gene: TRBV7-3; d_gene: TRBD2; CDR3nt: TGTGCCAGCAGCGAACTAGCGGGGTCCTACAATGAGCAGTTCTTC; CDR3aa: CASSELAGSYNEQFF
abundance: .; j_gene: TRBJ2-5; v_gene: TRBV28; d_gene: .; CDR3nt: TGTGCCAGCAGCACGGACGCGGTTGCCCAGTACTTC; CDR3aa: CASSTDAVAQYF
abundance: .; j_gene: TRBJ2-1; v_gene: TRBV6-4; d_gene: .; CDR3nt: TGTGCCAGCAGTCTCACCGGTTCAGACTCCTACAATGAGCAGTTCTTC; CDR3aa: CASSLTGSDSYNEQFF
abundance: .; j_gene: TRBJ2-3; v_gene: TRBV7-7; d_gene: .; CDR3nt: TGTGCCAGCAGCTTATCGCAGGGGATCACAGATACGCAGTATTTT; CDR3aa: CASSLSQGITDTQYF
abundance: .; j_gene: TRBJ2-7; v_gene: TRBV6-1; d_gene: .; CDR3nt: TGTGCCAGCAGTAAAAGCGAGAAGGAGCAGTACTTC; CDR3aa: CASSKSEKEQYF
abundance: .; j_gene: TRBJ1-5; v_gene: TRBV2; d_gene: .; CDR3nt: TGTGCCAGCAGTGAAAATCGTCAGCCCCAGCATTTT; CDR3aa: CASSENRQPQHF